The rows below give T cell receptor beta chains drawn from one sample of a study of human T cells and chemical hapten exposure. TCRdb reprocessed the RACE reads with MiXCR, giving one entry per CDR3 protein. The data contain more than 90,000 distinct CDR3 sequences, roughly 11% of them seen just once; the ten biggest clones take up 2.5% to 4%. The specimen comprised whole blood, sampled in connection with sensitization to the hapten diphenylcyclopropenone (DPC). The receptors derive from a middle-aged woman with alopecia areata. Some clones in this sample may be carry-over from other donors' samples. Each CDR3 is given with its conserved first and last residue. D genes are given only for firm matches. Size tells how often a clone was seen (once, few, many) or the class of an expanded clone, and some rows leave it out.

D: -
J: TRBJ2-7
V: TRBV7-9
size: -
DNA: TGTGCCAGCAGCCCCGAGCGGCCCAACTCCTACGAGCAGTACTTC
CDR3: CASSPERPNSYEQYF

D: -
J: TRBJ1-1
V: TRBV6-2/TRBV6-3
size: -
DNA: TGTGCCAGCAGTTACTTGAGACGGAACACTGAAGCTTTCTTT
CDR3: CASSYLRRNTEAFF

D: -
J: TRBJ1-1
V: TRBV2
size: -
DNA: TGTGCCAGCCGCGGAGGGGGGGCCCAGAACACTGAAGCTTTCTTT
CDR3: CASRGGGAQNTEAFF

D: TRBD2
J: TRBJ2-3
V: TRBV7-2
size: -
DNA: TGTGCCAGCAGCTTAGCCGAAAGCGGGAGGGCCACAGATACGCAGTATTTT
CDR3: CASSLAESGRATDTQYF

D: -
J: TRBJ2-7
V: TRBV20-1
size: few
DNA: TGCAGTGCTTGCGGAACGTCCTCCTACGAGCAGTACTTC
CDR3: CSACGTSSYEQYF

D: TRBD2
J: TRBJ2-5
V: TRBV3-1
size: many
DNA: TGTGCCAGCAGCCCCGCCGGGCGGGGGCAAGAGACCCAGTACTTC
CDR3: CASSPAGRGQETQYF

D: TRBD1
J: TRBJ2-2
V: TRBV19
size: few
DNA: TGTGCCAGTAGTCACCCTACAGGGGGGATCACCGGGGAGCTGTTTTTT
CDR3: CASSHPTGGITGELFF

D: -
J: TRBJ2-1
V: TRBV6-6
size: few
DNA: TGTGCCAGCAGTTACGGGGACCCGTACAATGAGCAGTTCTTC
CDR3: CASSYGDPYNEQFF

D: -
J: TRBJ2-7
V: TRBV10-3
size: -
DNA: TGTGCCAGCCTGTCGGGCAGCTCCTACGAGCAGTACTTC
CDR3: CASLSGSSYEQYF

D: TRBD1
J: TRBJ1-1
V: TRBV29-1
size: few
DNA: TGCAGCGTTGCCGGGGGACAGGGGAACACTGAAGCTTTCTTT
CDR3: CSVAGGQGNTEAFF

D: -
J: TRBJ1-6
V: TRBV7-8
size: many
DNA: TGTGCCAGCAGCAACCCGACAGGAGGCTCTTCACCCCTCCACTTT
CDR3: CASSNPTGGSSPLHF

D: TRBD1
J: TRBJ1-5
V: TRBV30
size: -
DNA: TGTGCCTGGGGACAGGGACTAAATCAGCCCCAGCATTTT
CDR3: CAWGQGLNQPQHF

D: -
J: TRBJ2-5
V: TRBV6-1
size: few
DNA: TGTGCCAGCAGTGTTGTGGGGGGTAATCAAGAGACCCAGTACTTC
CDR3: CASSVVGGNQETQYF

D: -
J: TRBJ2-1
V: TRBV4-2
size: few
DNA: TGTGCCAGCAGCCAAGCCCCCCAAGAGCAGTTCTTC
CDR3: CASSQAPQEQFF

D: -
J: TRBJ2-1
V: TRBV15
size: -
DNA: TGTACCACCAGCAGTGTAGGATACAATGAGCAGTTCTTC
CDR3: CTTSSVGYNEQFF

D: TRBD2
J: TRBJ2-1
V: TRBV24-1
size: few
DNA: TGTGCCACCAGTGATAGGGGACTAGCATTGAACAATGAGCAGTTCTTC
CDR3: CATSDRGLALNNEQFF

D: -
J: TRBJ2-3
V: TRBV24-1
size: many
DNA: TGTGCCACCAGTGGAGGGGCGGACGTTGATACGCAGTATTTT
CDR3: CATSGGADVDTQYF

D: -
J: TRBJ1-1
V: TRBV12-3/TRBV12-4
size: -
DNA: TGTGCCAGCAGTTTTGGGGGAACATTTTGGGAAGCTTTCTTT
CDR3: CASSFGGTFWEAFF

D: -
J: TRBJ2-7
V: TRBV6-2/TRBV6-3
size: many
DNA: TGTGCCAGCAGTTACGAAAGGGGCGCCTACGAGCAGTACTTC
CDR3: CASSYERGAYEQYF

D: -
J: TRBJ1-2
V: TRBV4-1
size: many
DNA: TGCGCCAGCAAACCAAGATCGGGTGAGGGGATAGCTAACTATGGCTACACCTTC
CDR3: CASKPRSGEGIANYGYTF

D: -
J: TRBJ1-5
V: TRBV12-3/TRBV12-4
size: many
DNA: TGTGCCAGCAGCCAACAGGCAAATCAGCCCCAGCATTTT
CDR3: CASSQQANQPQHF

D: -
J: TRBJ1-4
V: TRBV20-1
size: few
DNA: TGCAGTGCCAAGACGGGCCTTAATGAAAAACTGTTTTTT
CDR3: CSAKTGLNEKLFF

D: TRBD2
J: TRBJ2-1
V: TRBV6-2/TRBV6-3
size: -
DNA: TGTGCCAGCAGTTACTGGGGCGGGAGTTCCTACAATGAGCAGTTCTTC
CDR3: CASSYWGGSSYNEQFF

D: TRBD1
J: TRBJ1-2
V: TRBV3-1
size: -
DNA: TGTGCCAGCAGCCCCCAGGGACAGGGGGCGAACTATGGCTACACCTTC
CDR3: CASSPQGQGANYGYTF

D: TRBD1
J: TRBJ2-5
V: TRBV12-3/TRBV12-4
size: -
DNA: TGTGCCAGCAGGGGGGAACGGGACAGGAGGCGCGAGACCCAGTACTTC
CDR3: CASRGERDRRRETQYF

D: -
J: TRBJ1-2
V: TRBV11-2
size: -
DNA: TGTGCCAGCAGCTTAATGTACTCCCCCGGCTATGGCTACACCTTC
CDR3: CASSLMYSPGYGYTF

D: -
J: TRBJ1-5
V: TRBV20-1
size: many
DNA: TGCAGTGCTAGCGGGGAAACCAATCAGCCCCAGCATTTT
CDR3: CSASGETNQPQHF

D: TRBD2
J: TRBJ2-1
V: TRBV15
size: -
DNA: TGTGCCACCAGCAGAGGGTTTAGCGGGGGGGCCTCCGAGCAGTTCTTC
CDR3: CATSRGFSGGASEQFF

D: TRBD2
J: TRBJ2-1
V: TRBV6-2/TRBV6-3
size: few
DNA: TGTGCCAGCAGCGGGACTAGCGTCAATGAGCAGTTCTTC
CDR3: CASSGTSVNEQFF

D: -
J: TRBJ1-1
V: TRBV7-9
size: many
DNA: TGTGCCAGCACCCCTCCCCAGGGTAACACTGAAGCTTTCTTT
CDR3: CASTPPQGNTEAFF

D: -
J: TRBJ1-1
V: TRBV6-6
size: -
DNA: TGTGCCAGCGCAGGGTCTAACACTGAAGCTTTCTTT
CDR3: CASAGSNTEAFF

D: -
J: TRBJ1-6
V: TRBV10-3
size: many
DNA: TGTGCCACCCGGCAAGATTCACCCCTCCACTTT
CDR3: CATRQDSPLHF

D: TRBD1
J: TRBJ1-6
V: TRBV6-5
size: few
DNA: TGTGCCAGCAGTTACCCAATATCGACAGGGGGGTTCTCCTATAATTCACCCCTCCACTTT
CDR3: CASSYPISTGGFSYNSPLHF

D: TRBD1
J: TRBJ2-7
V: TRBV7-2
size: -
DNA: TGTGCCAGCAGCTTAGAGTCTGGGCAGGGACAGGGTACCTACGAGCAGTACTTC
CDR3: CASSLESGQGQGTYEQYF

D: TRBD2
J: TRBJ2-3
V: TRBV27
size: -
DNA: TGTGCCAGCCGGGGGGCTAGCGGGGTTCGCACAGATACGCAGTATTTT
CDR3: CASRGASGVRTDTQYF

D: -
J: TRBJ2-7
V: TRBV6-5
size: -
DNA: TGTGCCAGCAACCCCGCGGGGGAAGGGGGCTCCTACGAGCAGTACTTC
CDR3: CASNPAGEGGSYEQYF

D: -
J: TRBJ2-3
V: TRBV6-2/TRBV6-3
size: few
DNA: TGTGCCAGCACCGGGACAGATACGCAGTATTTT
CDR3: CASTGTDTQYF

D: -
J: TRBJ1-5
V: TRBV6-2/TRBV6-3
size: many
DNA: TGTGCCAGCAGTAGGACGGGGAGACAAATCAGTCAGCCCCAGCATTTT
CDR3: CASSRTGRQISQPQHF

D: -
J: TRBJ1-4
V: TRBV20-1
size: -
DNA: TGCAGTGCTAGACCTGGGGGGAAAAATGAAAAACTGTTTTTT
CDR3: CSARPGGKNEKLFF

D: -
J: TRBJ2-4
V: TRBV7-2
size: -
DNA: TGTGCCAGCAGCTTAGTTGGTGGAGCCAAAAACATTCAGTACTTC
CDR3: CASSLVGGAKNIQYF

D: -
J: TRBJ1-6
V: TRBV30
size: -
DNA: TGTGCCTCAGGCCAATCACCCCTCCACTTT
CDR3: CASGQSPLHF

D: -
J: TRBJ2-7
V: TRBV20-1
size: -
DNA: TGCAGTGCCCCGCGGCAAGGGGGATTATACGAGCAGTACTTC
CDR3: CSAPRQGGLYEQYF

D: TRBD1
J: TRBJ2-1
V: TRBV11-2
size: few
DNA: TGTGCCAGCAGCCAGACTCTGGACAGGGTCACCTACAATGAGCAGTTCTTC
CDR3: CASSQTLDRVTYNEQFF

D: TRBD2
J: TRBJ2-7
V: TRBV2
size: many
DNA: TGTGCCAGCAGTGACACTAGCGCATCCTACGAGCAGTACTTC
CDR3: CASSDTSASYEQYF

D: -
J: TRBJ2-1
V: TRBV21-1
size: many
DNA: TGTGCCAGCACCCCATATGTGACTAGCGTTAGATTATCCTACAATGAGCAGTTCTTC
CDR3: CASTPYVTSVRLSYNEQFF

D: -
J: TRBJ2-5
V: TRBV28
size: many
DNA: TGTGCCAGCAGTTTATACGCTACTGGAGCGGAAGAGACCCAGTACTTC
CDR3: CASSLYATGAEETQYF

D: -
J: TRBJ1-1
V: TRBV3-1
size: -
DNA: TGTGCCAGCAGCCAACTCGGGAAACTCACTGAAGCTTTCTTT
CDR3: CASSQLGKLTEAFF

D: -
J: TRBJ1-5
V: TRBV4-2
size: -
DNA: TGTGCCAGCAGCCAAGGTGGAGGGCCAGATAACCAGCCCCAGCATTTT
CDR3: CASSQGGGPDNQPQHF

D: -
J: TRBJ1-2
V: TRBV4-2
size: many
DNA: TGTGCCAGCAGCCCCCGGGTCCGCGACTATGGCTACACCTTC
CDR3: CASSPRVRDYGYTF

D: -
J: TRBJ2-3
V: TRBV7-9
size: -
DNA: TGTGCCAGCAGCTTAGAACAGATCACAGATACGCAGTATTTT
CDR3: CASSLEQITDTQYF

D: TRBD2
J: TRBJ2-5
V: TRBV5-1
size: few
DNA: TGCGCCAGCAGCTTGGATTCTAGCGGGAGGGCCGGGGAGACCCAGTACTTC
CDR3: CASSLDSSGRAGETQYF

D: TRBD1
J: TRBJ2-5
V: TRBV4-3
size: -
DNA: TGCGCCAGCAGCCGAGATGTAGGACAGGGGGCCCAAGAGACCCAGTACTTC
CDR3: CASSRDVGQGAQETQYF

D: TRBD1
J: TRBJ1-1
V: TRBV29-1
size: many
DNA: TGCAGCGCAACAGGGGCTCGGGTGGACACTGAAGCTTTCTTT
CDR3: CSATGARVDTEAFF

D: -
J: TRBJ1-1
V: TRBV9
size: few
DNA: TGTGCCAGCAGCGTAGGGAGCGCCAAGACTGAAGCTTTCTTT
CDR3: CASSVGSAKTEAFF

D: -
J: TRBJ2-1
V: TRBV15
size: many
DNA: TGTGCCACCAGCAGCGGAACGTCGAATGAGCAGTTCTTC
CDR3: CATSSGTSNEQFF

D: -
J: TRBJ1-1
V: TRBV20-1
size: many
DNA: TGCAGTGCTAGGAGGCAGTTGAACACTGAAGCTTTCTTT
CDR3: CSARRQLNTEAFF